These 9 T cell receptor beta chains were all obtained from the same sample, sequenced in a study of response to subunit inactivated influenza vaccine. TCRdb used MiXCR to reprocess the RT-PCR reads, holding one entry per CDR3 protein. The sample has under 850,000 distinct CDR3 sequences, about 18% seen once. Sequences were derived from PBMCs from blood, sampled about 5 days after vaccination. The receptors were gathered from a man in his fifties or sixties who received an inactivated influenza vaccine.

V and J are TRBV20-1 and TRBJ1-4; D not certain. Germline CDR1 is DFQATT and CDR2 is SNEGSKA (reference sequence). Trimming stripped 0 bases from V and 8 bases from J, with 13 bases between. CDR3 length: 14 amino acids. For the CDR3, the DNA is TGCAGTGCTAGAGATCACCGGGTAGCGGAAAAACTGTTTTTT. Its translation: CSARDHRVAEKLFF.

The chain couples TRBV5-1 to TRBJ1-2, with 8 bases lining up with TRBD1. Germline V gives CDR1 SGHRS, CDR2 YFSETQ. V lost 5 bases and J lost 6; bases outside the gene matches: 24. The CDR3 extends over 19 amino acids. The CDR3 reads CASRRTPGQVYPDWDGYTF. For the CDR3, the DNA is TGCGCCAGCAGACGTACCCCGGGACAGGTTTATCCCGACTGGGATGGCTACACCTTC.

V and J are TRBV20-1 and TRBJ1-5; D remains unclear. V was cut by 1 base and J by 3 bases, with 7 bases left in between. The CDR3 runs 13 residues. Germline V lookup: CDR1 DFQATT, CDR2 SNEGSKA (reference sequence). The CDR3 DNA is TGCAGTGCTAGAGCAACGTACAATCAGCCCCAGCATTTT. Translated: CSARATYNQPQHF.

This clonotype showed up just a few times. This chain joins TRBV12-3 or TRBV12-4 and TRBJ2-1; 8 bases map to TRBD1. The CDR3 is 15 residues long. V shed 6 bases and J 4 bases; nucleotides not matched to a gene: 8. The CDR3 bases are TGTGCCAGCAGGCCAGGACAGGGAGTTTACAATGAGCAGTTCTTC. Its translation is CASRPGQGVYNEQFF.

The genes are TRBV5-1 and TRBJ2-7; D not resolved. CDR3 length equals 15 residues. V shed 5 bases and J shed 3 bases, with 18 bases lying between them. The germline V gene has CDR1 SGHRS and CDR2 YFSETQ. DNA for the CDR3: TGCGCCAGCAGACAGTGGACCGGGCCAGTCTACGAGCAGTACTTC. It codes for CASRQWTGPVYEQYF.

The chain couples TRBV12-3 or TRBV12-4 to TRBJ1-1, with a possible D match to TRBD1 (6 bases). This CDR3 spans 14 amino acids. The V and J ends lost 5 bases and 6 bases respectively, with 16 bases between them. CDR3 coding DNA: TGTGCCAGCAGTCTACAGGTACAGGGAGCTGAAGCTTTCTTT. This encodes CASSLQVQGAEAFF.

Written as DNA, the CDR3 is TGCAGTGCTACCACACCCCGGGGGTCAGGGGCCAACGTCCTGACTTTC. Its translation is CSATTPRGSGANVLTF. This chain links TRBV20-1 with TRBJ2-6; D perhaps matches TRBD2 (6 bases). Germline V gives CDR1 DFQATT, CDR2 SNEGSKA (reference sequence). CDR3 length: 16 residues. Trimming took off 4 bases at V and 4 bases at J, with 17 bases between the two ends.

This clonotype was observed a handful of times. V usage is TRBV27 and J usage is TRBJ1-5; 10 bases align to TRBD1. CDR3 length: 16 amino acids. V lost 5 bases and J lost 3; bases outside the gene matches: 7. Germline V gene lookup returns CDR1 MNHEY and CDR2 SMNVEV (reference sequence). The CDR3, as DNA: TGTGCCAGCAGTACCTCCGGGACAGGGGTCAATCAGCCCCAGCATTTT. It codes for CASSTSGTGVNQPQHF.

This clonotype was counted between two and nine times. The rearrangement links TRBV20-1 to TRBJ2-2; TRBD1 is a possible D gene (5 bases). Germline V gene sequence: CDR1 DFQATT, CDR2 SNEGSKA (reference sequence). V dropped 3 bases and J dropped 6 bases, with 11 bases sitting between them. CDR3 size: 13 residues. In DNA form, the CDR3 reads TGCAGTGCTAGGAGTTCCAGGGCCGGGGAGCTGTTTTTT. It encodes CSARSSRAGELFF.